This T cell receptor (beta chain) is from a study of human T cells and chemical hapten exposure (TCRdb year 2021). At the level of the whole study: The libraries were sequenced as a pool, and the TCR yield per sample differed mostly because of small variations in library volumes within the pool. This study followed changes in the peripheral blood TCR repertoire in vivo during primary and secondary sensitization of alopecia patients to the hapten diphenylcyclopropenone (DPC). From each blood RNA sample, both TCR alpha and TCR beta chains were sequenced.

This clonotype was seen ten or more times. Its recognized antigen is unknown. No much larger clonotype is one base removed from it; base qualities were not supplied. Preparation of the library involved RACE. Sequenced on a NextSeq 500. Library preparation attached unique molecular identifiers to individual cDNA molecules for quantitative, reproducible TCR counting. The original pipeline was this. Samples had a median of about 90,000 TCRs, with a range from roughly 23,224 to 700,000. The Decombinator software suite was used to annotate V, J and CDR3 in the TCR reads. Every sample was subsampled to the same number of TCRs (28,000) for the PS versus PT1 abundance plots. TCRs were defined as expanded if absent before sensitization and observed at least eight times at the 2-week time point. TCRdb reworked the public reads: Q25 trimming with fastp, MiXCR clone assembly, productive beta chains retained. When rows share a CDR3 protein, they turn into one entry using the most common DNA and genes. TCRdb, rather than the study authors, made the V and J calls. The sample records about 46,000 distinct CDR3 sequences, 4.3% of which are singletons. The top ten hold around 1.6% of the sample.

The CDR3 contains 15 residues, cysteine and phenylalanine counted. The retained sequence is limited to the CDR3, 45 bases, with the frame set at the first base. The germline V gene sets CDR1 to SGHTA and CDR2 to FQGNSA. The junction shows trimming of 4 bases on V and 4 bases on J, plus 16 bases between the germline ends. Study-wide conclusions, independent of this receptor: The number of TCRs above 1 in 1000 frequency did not change with DPC sensitization; there was no evidence of global repertoire structure alterations. After repeated subsampling, changes were observed in the strength of the expansion versus patch-test correlation and in the threshold at which the correlation became significant.

The time point label, as the study defines it: healthy volunteer bleed at 2 weeks. Unfractionated whole blood was collected in Tempus Blood RNA tubes, and total RNA was extracted from that blood. A few healthy volunteers were used as TCR sequencing controls and were bled at day 0, 2 weeks and 6 weeks. The chain couples TRBV7-2 to TRBJ1-2; the D gene assignment is ambiguous. Material for sequencing was whole blood. This clonotype was obtained from a female donor in good health. Some clones in this sample may be carry-over from other donors' samples. CDR3 loop: CASSSSLQTPYGYTF. The DNA sequence is given as TGTGCCAGCAGCTCGTCTCTACAGACCCCCTATGGCTACACCTTC.